Below, 32 T cell receptor beta chains from the same sample are listed, as sequenced in a study of a mutant IDH1 vaccine in newly diagnosed glioma. Sequenced by immunoSEQ multiplex PCR; TCRdb stores in-frame clones only, minus some. The profile shows tens of thousands of clones, 84% of them singletons. These TCRs are of unknown antigen specificity. Time point defined: week 35, safety follow-up. All doses held 300 ug of mutant IDH1 20-mer peptide, with topical imiquimod. Sequences were derived from PBMCs, sampled from a glioma patient whose treatment included an IDH1 peptide vaccine. Receptor source: a man between 18 and 29 years old with glioma.

This clone came up a few times. The genes are TRBV10-3 and TRBJ1-1; a possible D gene is TRBD1 (6 bases). The germline V and J ends were trimmed by 6 bases and 0 bases, with 11 bases remaining between them. Germline lookup yields CDR1 ENHRY and CDR2 SYGVKD. This CDR3 comprises 14 residues. CDR3 sequence (DNA): TGTGCCATCAGCCAGACAGGCCTGAACACTGAAGCTTTCTTT. Translated: CAISQTGLNTEAFF.

This chain joins TRBV4-3 and TRBJ1-2; D call uncertain. This CDR3 comprises 15 residues. CDR1 LGHNA and CDR2 YSLEER come from the germline V gene. Trimming left V 0 bases short and J 4 bases short, with 12 bases between. The CDR3 DNA is TGCGCCAGCAGCCAAGAGTTACAAAGCCCCTATGGCTACACCTTC. As protein: CASSQELQSPYGYTF.

The chain employs TRBV7-9 and TRBJ1-5, with D hard to call. This CDR3 is 13 amino acids long. Trimming pared 5 bases from V and 4 bases from J, leaving 9 bases between. CDR1 and CDR2 (germline): SEHNR, FQNEAQ (reference sequence). The CDR3 DNA sequence: TGTGCCAGCAGCCCGGTGGGGAATCAGCCCCAGCATTTT. This encodes CASSPVGNQPQHF.

The chain couples TRBV4-3 to TRBJ2-7, with TRBD2 matching 8 bases. V shed 2 bases, J shed 3 bases, and the junction held 12 bases outside the gene matches. The CDR3 is 17 residues long. In germline, CDR1 is LGHNA, CDR2 YSLEER. The CDR3: CASSQSTRSGGVYEQYF. CDR3 DNA sequence: TGCGCCAGCAGCCAATCAACCCGCTCGGGAGGGGTCTACGAGCAGTACTTC.

The J gene is TRBJ1-3, the V gene TRBV18, with D unclear. This CDR3 has 17 residues. CDR1 and CDR2 (germline): KGHSH, LQKENI. V lost 5 bases, J lost 0 bases, and 17 bases lay in between. In nucleotides, the CDR3 is TGTGCCAGCTCATCCTTGCCCAGAGGGTACTCTGGAAACACCATATATTTT. It specifies CASSSLPRGYSGNTIYF.

The J gene is TRBJ1-6, the V gene TRBV5-1; TRBD1 aligns across 7 bases. CDR3 size: 13 residues. V lost 0 bases and J lost 9; bases outside the gene matches: 0. CDR1 is SGHRS, CDR2 YFSETQ, per germline. For the CDR3, the DNA is TGCGCCAGCAGCTTGGGACAGGGTTCACCCCTCCACTTT. Translating it yields CASSLGQGSPLHF.

This chain links TRBV6-6 with TRBJ1-6; D remains ambiguous. Per germline, CDR1 MNHNY and CDR2 SVGAGI (reference sequence). The germline V and J ends were trimmed by 6 bases and 6 bases, with 18 bases remaining between them. The CDR3 consists of 16 residues. The CDR3 here is CASSPRLPESNSPLHF. The CDR3 nucleotides read TGTGCCAGCAGCCCCAGGCTTCCGGAGTCTAATTCACCCCTCCACTTT.

V gene TRBV9 combines with J gene TRBJ2-3; no clear D gene. Germline V CDR1 and CDR2: SGDLS, YYNGEE. V was cut by 7 bases and J by 2 bases, with 14 bases left in between. The CDR3 has 14 residues. CDR3 protein: CASYPSPPTDTQYF. CDR3 in DNA: TGTGCCAGCTATCCCTCACCTCCCACAGATACGCAGTATTTT.

The V gene is TRBV5-4, the J gene TRBJ1-2, with D tentatively TRBD1 (6 bases). This CDR3 has 14 residues. Germline CDR1 is SGHNT and CDR2 is YYREEE (reference sequence). V lost 3 bases, J lost 0 bases, and 9 bases lay in between. CDR3 protein: CASSYGQSNYGYTF. The DNA of the CDR3 is TGTGCCAGCAGCTACGGACAGTCTAACTATGGCTACACCTTC.

The chain links TRBV4-3 to TRBJ2-6; no definite D call. The ends were cut back, 3 bases at V and 0 bases at J, with 9 bases in the middle. Germline CDR1 LGHNA, CDR2 YSLEER. This CDR3 region has 16 residues. The chain's CDR3 is CASSQNRFSGANVLTF. DNA for the CDR3: TGCGCCAGCAGCCAGAACAGATTCTCTGGGGCCAACGTCCTGACTTTC.

The chain links TRBV7-2 to TRBJ2-3, with a possible D match to TRBD1 (6 bases). The CDR3 runs to 18 residues. Trimming left V 4 bases short and J 2 bases short, with 22 bases between. Germline CDR1 is SGHTA and CDR2 is FQGNSA. CDR3 bases: TGTGCCAGCAGCTCAGTAGGGACACCCCTTAAGAACACAGATACGCAGTATTTT. Translated: CASSSVGTPLKNTDTQYF. Variable domain in full (rest from reference TRBV7-2 and TRBJ2-3): GAGVSQSPSNKVTEKGKDVELRCDPISGHTALYWYRQSLGQGLEFLIYFQGNSAPDKSGLPSDRFSAERTGGSVSTLTIQRTQQEDSAVYLCASSSVGTPLKNTDTQYFGPGTRLTVL.

The CDR3 spells CASSSPGQPGYVLYGYTF. DNA of the CDR3: TGTGCCAGCAGTTCTCCGGGACAGCCGGGTTATGTCCTCTATGGCTACACCTTC. The genes are TRBV28 and TRBJ1-2; TRBD1 agrees at 7 bases. The germline gives CDR1 MDHEN, CDR2 SYDVKM. V shed 4 bases, J shed 4 bases, and the junction held 18 bases outside the gene matches. The CDR3 is 18 residues long.

The chain combines TRBV6-5 with TRBJ1-5; D ambiguous. The germline V gene has CDR1 MNHEY and CDR2 SVGAGI. The ends were cut back, 2 bases at V and 1 base at J, with 9 bases in the middle. CDR3 length: 15 amino acids. Here the CDR3 reads CASSYQKGSNQPQHF. DNA of the CDR3: TGTGCCAGCAGTTACCAAAAAGGGAGCAATCAGCCCCAGCATTTT.

This clone was recorded only once. The chain employs TRBV6-5 and TRBJ1-1; 7 nucleotides align to TRBD1. Losses at the gene ends were 0 bases for V and 5 bases for J; bases not matched to a gene: 6. The germline V gene has CDR1 MNHEY and CDR2 SVGAGI. CDR3 length equals 15 residues. The CDR3 DNA sequence: TGTGCCAGCAGTTACTCTGACAGGGAGAAGACTGAAGCTTTCTTT. Translation gives CASSYSDREKTEAFF.

This clone has a handful of counts. The chain joins TRBV30 to TRBJ1-1; 7 bases match TRBD1. Germline loops: CDR1 GTSNPN, CDR2 SVGIG (reference sequence). V lost 4 bases and J lost 0; bases outside the gene matches: 5. The CDR3 runs to 14 residues. The DNA of the CDR3 is TGTGCCTGGAACAGGGGCCTCATGAACACTGAAGCTTTCTTT. It codes for CAWNRGLMNTEAFF.

This clone has a single count. A junction end diverges from the germline sequence, so it may reflect a read error. J is TRBJ1-1 and V is TRBV7-9; D gene uncertain. Germline CDR1 SEHNR, CDR2 FQNEAQ (reference sequence). The CDR3 is 10 residues long. Written as DNA, the CDR3 is TGTGCCAGCAGCCCATTACACCGGGGCTTT. It specifies CASSPLHRGF.

This rearrangement joins TRBV7-6 to TRBJ2-7, with D possibly TRBD2 on 5 matching bases. The germline V and J ends were trimmed by 0 bases and 2 bases, with 11 bases remaining between them. This CDR3 spans 15 amino acids. Germline values: CDR1 SGHVS, CDR2 FNYEAQ. The DNA for the CDR3 is TGTGCCAGCAGCTTAGCTGCTAGCCCTACCTACGAGCAGTACTTC. Its protein is CASSLAASPTYEQYF.

The chain links TRBV5-1 to TRBJ1-6; a possible D gene is TRBD1 (6 bases). Trimming removed 4 bases from V and 7 bases from J, with 9 bases in between. The CDR3 spans 13 residues. CDR1 and CDR2 from the germline V gene are SGHRS and YFSETQ. The CDR3 is CASSLTGNSPLHF. The CDR3 DNA follows: TGCGCCAGCAGCCTTACAGGGAATTCACCCCTCCACTTT.

The chain carries TRBV4-2 and TRBJ2-1; a possible D gene is TRBD2 (6 bases). Germline values: CDR1 LGHNA, CDR2 YNFKEQ. V was cut by 1 base and J by 4 bases, with 14 bases left in between. The CDR3 is 16 residues long. The CDR3 loop reads CASSQAPASVYNEQFF. In nucleotides, the CDR3 is TGTGCCAGCAGCCAAGCCCCGGCTAGCGTGTACAATGAGCAGTTCTTC.

This chain uses TRBV30 with TRBJ2-6; a weak D match, TRBD1 (5 bases). V shed 1 base and J shed 1 base, with 8 bases lying between them. The CDR3 covers 15 residues. From germline, CDR1 is GTSNPN and CDR2 SVGIG (reference sequence). The CDR3 protein is CAWSEGRSGANVLTF. For the CDR3, the DNA is TGTGCCTGGAGTGAGGGGCGTTCTGGGGCCAACGTCCTGACTTTC.

The V call is TRBV6-1, the J call TRBJ1-5; D is unresolved. CDR1 is MNHNS, CDR2 SASEGT, per germline. Trimming removed 7 bases at V and 4 bases at J, with 14 bases between. The CDR3 contains 14 residues. CDR3 nucleotide sequence: TGTGCCAGCACCCCCGGGGTGGGTAATCAGCCCCAGCATTTT. This encodes CASTPGVGNQPQHF.

The genes are TRBV18 and TRBJ2-1; weak D call: TRBD2 (6 bases). Trimming stripped 2 bases from V and 7 bases from J, with 6 bases between. The CDR3 spans 12 residues. CDR1 and CDR2 from the germline V gene are KGHSH and LQKENI. The CDR3 loop reads CASSPGGNEQFF. The CDR3 nucleotides read TGTGCCAGCTCACCAGGAGGGAATGAGCAGTTCTTC.

This chain links TRBV5-4 with TRBJ1-6, with a tentative D call TRBD1 (5 bases). The V gene's germline CDR1 is SGHNT and CDR2 YYREEE (reference sequence). The V and J ends lost 5 bases and 4 bases respectively, with 10 bases between them. This CDR3 is built from 14 residues. CDR3 amino acids: CASSYGQYNSPLHF. The CDR3 DNA follows: TGTGCCAGCAGTTATGGACAATATAATTCACCCCTCCACTTT.

V is TRBV7-3 and J is TRBJ1-1; no reliable D call. The V end lost 3 bases, the J end lost 8 bases, and 10 bases lay between the germline ends. Germline CDR1 and CDR2: SGHTA and FQGTGA. The CDR3 runs 12 residues. This CDR3 is CASSFLGAEAFF. The CDR3 DNA reads TGTGCCAGCAGCTTTTTAGGTGCAGAAGCTTTCTTT.

The DNA of the CDR3 is TGTGCCAGCTCACCAGTGGACAGCAATCAGCCCCAGCATTTT. Translating gives CASSPVDSNQPQHF. The V gene is TRBV18, the J gene TRBJ1-5; unclear D gene. The germline V gene has CDR1 KGHSH and CDR2 LQKENI. The germline V and J ends were trimmed by 2 bases and 1 base, with 6 bases remaining between them. The CDR3 has 14 residues.

V and J are TRBV5-6 and TRBJ2-1, with a tentative D call TRBD2 (5 bases). The V gene's germline CDR1 is SGHDT and CDR2 YYEEEE. V dropped 3 bases and J dropped 0 bases, with 16 bases sitting between them. CDR3 length equals 17 residues. The CDR3 DNA follows: TGTGCCAGCAGCTCCCGGACTGGCAGGAGCTCCTACAATGAGCAGTTCTTC. Translating it yields CASSSRTGRSSYNEQFF.

In this sample, this clone turned up a few times. The chain recombines TRBV6-4 with TRBJ1-1; D gene ambiguous. The CDR3 is 16 amino acids. V lost 2 bases and J lost 6, with 19 bases in between. The germline V gene encodes CDR1 MRHNA and CDR2 SNTAGT. The CDR3 is CASSDPGKRVIPEAFF. The CDR3 DNA reads as TGTGCCAGCAGTGACCCCGGGAAGCGAGTGATCCCTGAAGCTTTCTTT.

This chain connects TRBV5-5 to TRBJ1-5, with 8 bases fitting TRBD1. This CDR3 contains 17 residues. V dropped 4 bases and J dropped 2; count of bases not matched to a gene: 11. Germline-derived CDR1 and CDR2 are SGHKS and YYEKEE (reference sequence). The CDR3 is CASSNWTGKWRNQPQHF. The DNA for the CDR3 is TGTGCCAGCAGCAACTGGACAGGGAAATGGCGCAATCAGCCCCAGCATTTT.

V is TRBV6-1 and J is TRBJ1-3; D remains unclear. This CDR3 comprises 14 residues. In germline, CDR1 is MNHNS, CDR2 SASEGT. Trimming took 4 bases from V and 1 from J, leaving 8 bases between them. CDR3 region: CASSVLESGNTIYF. The CDR3 region has the DNA TGTGCCAGCAGTGTATTAGAATCTGGAAACACCATATATTTT.

In nucleotides, the CDR3 is TGTGCCAGCAGTGAATATCCGGGACAGGGGGCGGGCGGGGAGCTGTTTTTT. It encodes CASSEYPGQGAGGELFF. The genes are TRBV25-1 and TRBJ2-2; TRBD1 matches 12 bases. V lost 0 bases, J lost 7 bases, and 6 bases stayed unmatched. This CDR3 spans 17 amino acids. Germline values: CDR1 MGHDK, CDR2 SYGVNS. Drawing the rest from reference TRBV25-1 and TRBJ2-2, the complete variable domain is EADIYQTPRYLVIGTGKKITLECSQTMGHDKMYWYQQDPGMELHLIHYSYGVNSTEKGDLSSESTVSRIRTEHFPLTLESARPSHTSQYLCASSEYPGQGAGGELFFGEGSRLTVL.

This chain connects TRBV7-9 to TRBJ2-1; 12 nucleotides align to TRBD2. Germline lookup yields CDR1 SEHNR and CDR2 FQNEAQ (reference sequence). V trimming: 6 bases; J trimming: 5 bases; junction bases outside the gene matches: 8. This CDR3 spans 16 amino acids. The CDR3: CASSPHLAGGHNEQFF. DNA for the CDR3: TGTGCCAGCAGTCCACATCTAGCGGGGGGGCACAATGAGCAGTTCTTC.

Only one count was recorded for this clone. The chain has TRBV5-1 and TRBJ2-7; D gene unclear. Germline V lookup: CDR1 SGHRS, CDR2 YFSETQ. The CDR3 spans 14 residues. V lost 2 bases and J 0 bases, leaving 9 bases between the germline ends. CDR3 nucleotides: TGCGCCAGCAGCTTCCCCACTCCCTCCTACGAGCAGTACTTC. Protein sequence: CASSFPTPSYEQYF. The complete variable domain, with remaining parts taken from reference TRBV5-1 and TRBJ2-7, reads KAGVTQTPRYLIKTRGQQVTLSCSPISGHRSVSWYQQTPGQGLQFLFEYFSETQRNKGNFPGRFSGRQFSNSRSEMNVSTLELGDSALYLCASSFPTPSYEQYFGPGTRLTVT.